Below are 22 T cell receptor beta chains sequenced from a single sample in a study of T-cell memory formation after mild COVID-19 (TCRdb year 2021). The library was obtained by 5' RACE. Instrument used: Illumina NovaSeq 6000. Using fastp at Q25 and MiXCR, TCRdb reprocessed the public reads and kept productive beta chains. Identical CDR3 protein sequences are pooled into one entry, listed with their most common genes and DNA. This sample holds under 350,000 distinct CDR3 sequences; under 20% were observed only once. 20% to 25% of the sample rests with the top ten. The source material was PBMCs or a T cell subset sorted from them (not recorded which). The receptors were gathered from a man aged 18-30 years who had mild COVID-19 (a few samples of this study predate the infection). The sample titles of this study are shuffled in the database, so cell type and time point are left out; the donor was told from shared clones.

The gene calls are TRBV5-1 and TRBJ2-1; a possible D gene is TRBD2 (5 bases). Germline-derived CDR1 and CDR2 are SGHRS and YFSETQ. The CDR3 runs 14 residues. V lost 4 bases to trimming and J lost 9 bases, with 17 bases between them. This CDR3 reads CASSLIAGGTEQFF. CDR3 bases: TGCGCCAGCAGCCTAATCGCGGGCGGAACTGAGCAGTTCTTC.

This clonotype was seen a few times. The rearrangement uses TRBV6-2 or TRBV6-3 and TRBJ2-3; possibly TRBD1 or TRBD2 for D (5 bases each). The V gene's germline CDR1 is MNHEY and CDR2 SVGEGT. The V gene lost 4 bases and the J gene lost 5 bases, with 16 bases spanning the gap. There are 15 residues in the CDR3. The CDR3 spells CASSSGDATGDTQYF. The CDR3 DNA sequence: TGTGCCAGCAGTTCCGGGGACGCAACCGGAGATACGCAGTATTTT.

This clonotype was found a few times. The J gene is TRBJ2-5, the V gene TRBV29-1; 8 nucleotides agree with TRBD1. This CDR3 is 13 amino acids long. With V trimmed by 7 bases and J by 4 bases, 8 bases remained unmatched. Germline assignment: CDR1 SQVTM and CDR2 ANQGSEA. The CDR3 protein is CSGSQGVGETQYF. DNA of the CDR3: TGCAGCGGGTCACAGGGGGTGGGAGAGACCCAGTACTTC.

The rearrangement joins TRBV4-3 to TRBJ2-3, with D uncertain. V lost 0 bases to trimming and J lost 7 bases, with 14 bases between them. The CDR3 has 15 residues. CDR1 is LGHNA and CDR2 is YSLEER in the germline V gene. This CDR3 reads CASSQESWQPNTQYF. CDR3 nucleotide sequence: TGCGCCAGCAGCCAAGAATCGTGGCAACCGAATACGCAGTATTTT.

V gene TRBV12-3 or TRBV12-4 combines with J gene TRBJ2-7; no reliable D call. The CDR3 runs to 13 residues. Trimming left V 5 bases short and J 5 bases short, with 13 bases between. As DNA, the CDR3 is TGTGCCAGCAGTCCCCACCCGGCCCACGAGCAGTACTTC. Its translation: CASSPHPAHEQYF.

The V and J genes are TRBV7-9 and TRBJ1-1; a possible D gene is TRBD1 (5 bases). Trimming shortened V by 4 bases and J by 4 bases, and 13 bases separated the two germline ends. CDR1 and CDR2 from the germline V gene are SEHNR and FQNEAQ (reference sequence). CDR3 length: 14 residues. CDR3 coding DNA: TGTGCCAGCAGCTCGGGACCCCTCCCCACTGAAGCTTTCTTT. Amino acids: CASSSGPLPTEAFF.

V gene TRBV20-1 combines with J gene TRBJ1-4; weak D call: TRBD1 (6 bases). V was pared by 4 bases and J by 7 bases, with 10 bases between. This CDR3 comprises 12 residues. The V gene's germline CDR1 is DFQATT and CDR2 SNEGSKA (reference sequence). CDR3 nucleotides: TGCAGTGCTAACAGGGAGGCTGAAAAACTGTTTTTT. The encoded protein is CSANREAEKLFF.

This rearrangement joins TRBV20-1 to TRBJ2-7; 15 nucleotides align to TRBD2. From germline, CDR1 is DFQATT and CDR2 SNEGSKA (reference sequence). The CDR3 has 15 amino acids. Unmatched junction bases numbered 3, after V lost 5 bases and J lost 1 base. The CDR3 nucleotides are TGCAGTGCTTCCGGGACTAGCGGGGGGTCCTACGAGCAGTACTTC. It specifies CSASGTSGGSYEQYF.

This clonotype has a count of ten or more. An end of the junction does not agree with germline; a read error may underlie this. The V and J genes are TRBV24-1 and TRBJ2-1; no definite D call. The CDR3 has 9 amino acids. The germline V gene encodes CDR1 KGHDR and CDR2 SFDVKD. CDR3 region: CATSGPSNF. Here the CDR3 DNA reads TGTGCCACCAGTGGCCCCTCGAACTTC.

This clonotype was recorded a few times. The rearrangement joins TRBV10-2 to TRBJ2-5; D remains unclear. The CDR3 runs to 12 residues. V lost 7 bases and J lost 4, with 10 bases in between. The germline gives CDR1 WSHSY, CDR2 SAAADI. CDR3 nucleotides: TGCGCCAGCACCTTCGGGTCAGAGACCCAGTACTTC. Its protein product is CASTFGSETQYF.

In its sample, this clonotype was seen once. This chain uses TRBV4-1 with TRBJ1-5; D gene ambiguous. V gave up 1 base and J gave up 6 bases, with 19 bases separating them. CDR3 length equals 17 residues. Germline-derived CDR1 and CDR2 are MGHRA and YSYEKL. The CDR3 region is CASSQGLKGGSGQPQHF. Here the CDR3 DNA reads TGCGCCAGCAGCCAAGGTCTGAAGGGAGGCTCGGGTCAGCCCCAGCATTTT.

This clonotype was detected ten times or more. The chain employs TRBV6-6 and TRBJ2-3; the D gene is possibly TRBD1 (6 bases). Germline CDR1 and CDR2: MNHNY and SVGAGI (reference sequence). The CDR3 loop spans 11 amino acids. Trimming pared 9 bases from V and 4 bases from J, leaving 8 bases between. The DNA for the CDR3 is TGTGCCAGTGGGGGCGCAGATACGCAGTATTTT. Translated: CASGGADTQYF.

V gene TRBV20-1 combines with J gene TRBJ2-5; D is possibly TRBD2 (5 bases). Germline V lookup: CDR1 DFQATT, CDR2 SNEGSKA (reference sequence). CDR3 length: 11 residues. Trimming removed 4 bases from V and 5 bases from J, with 8 bases in between. The CDR3 spells CSANSAETQYF. CDR3 sequence (DNA): TGCAGTGCTAATAGCGCGGAGACCCAGTACTTC.

V gene TRBV7-6 combines with J gene TRBJ2-5, with D possibly being TRBD1 (7 bases). Germline V lookup: CDR1 SGHVS, CDR2 FNYEAQ. The V end was cut by 2 bases, the J end by 5 bases, with 15 bases between. The CDR3 extends over 15 amino acids. The CDR3 bases are TGTGCCAGCAGCTTAAGGAGGGGGCACACGGAGACCCAGTACTTC. The encoded protein is CASSLRRGHTETQYF.

The genes are TRBV6-4 and TRBJ2-7, with 8 bases that match TRBD1. Germline assignment: CDR1 MRHNA and CDR2 SNTAGT. CDR3 size: 10 residues. In DNA, the CDR3 is TGTGCCAGCAGGGACAGGGATAGACGCGTC. Protein sequence: CASRDRDRRV.

The chain carries TRBV6-2 or TRBV6-3 and TRBJ2-3; a weak D match, TRBD1 (5 bases). Germline V gene data show CDR1 as MNHEY and CDR2 as SVGEGT. V lost 5 bases and J lost 8, with 8 bases in between. The CDR3 totals 11 residues. CDR3 sequence (DNA): TGTGCCAGCAGTAGGGGCCTTACGCAGTATTTT. Its translation is CASSRGLTQYF.

The rearrangement links TRBV10-2 to TRBJ1-4; D unresolved. Germline-derived CDR1 and CDR2 are WSHSY and SAAADI. The CDR3 runs to 14 residues. V dropped 2 bases and J dropped 8 bases, with 12 bases sitting between them. The CDR3 DNA is TGCGCCAGCAGTGAGAGGGCGCCGGGAGAAAAACTGTTTTTT. This codes for CASSERAPGEKLFF.

The sample holds a few counts of this clonotype. J is TRBJ1-2 and V is TRBV7-3; D gene uncertain. From germline, CDR1 is SGHTA and CDR2 FQGTGA. This CDR3 is 14 amino acids long. The V end was cut by 5 bases, the J end by 6 bases, with 16 bases between. The CDR3 sequence: CASSPSTSMDGYTF. In DNA form, the CDR3 reads TGTGCCAGCAGCCCGTCGACAAGTATGGATGGCTACACCTTC. Variable domain in full (rest from reference TRBV7-3 and TRBJ1-2): GAGVSQTPSNKVTEKGKYVELRCDPISGHTALYWYRQSLGQGPEFLIYFQGTGAADDSGLPNDRFFAVRPEGSVSTLKIQRTERGDSAVYLCASSPSTSMDGYTFGSGTRLTVV.

The rearrangement links TRBV7-2 to TRBJ2-4; 7 bases match TRBD1. J lost 0 bases, V lost 5 bases, and 7 bases had no gene match. Germline V gene sequence: CDR1 SGHTA, CDR2 FQGNSA. The CDR3 runs 16 residues. The CDR3 region is CASSVIGQVAKNIQYF. The CDR3 DNA reads TGTGCCAGCAGCGTAATTGGACAGGTAGCCAAAAACATTCAGTACTTC.

This clonotype was recorded a few times. J is TRBJ2-3 and V is TRBV9; 8 nucleotides align to TRBD2. This CDR3 comprises 17 residues. CDR1 and CDR2 (germline): SGDLS, YYNGEE. With V trimmed by 4 bases and J by 1 base, 11 bases remained unmatched. The CDR3 DNA reads TGTGCCAGCAGCCCCCGTCCCGATAGCGGGGGCACAGATACGCAGTATTTT. The encoded protein is CASSPRPDSGGTDTQYF. Based on the CDR3 plus reference TRBV9 and TRBJ2-3, the full variable domain is DSGVTQTPKHLITATGQRVTLRCSPRSGDLSVYWYQQSLDQGLQFLIQYYNGEERAKGNILERFSAQQFPDLHSELNLSSLELGDSALYFCASSPRPDSGGTDTQYFGPGTRLTVL.

The V gene is TRBV6-6, the J gene TRBJ1-2; TRBD1 is a possible D gene (5 bases). Germline CDR1 is MNHNY and CDR2 is SVGAGI (reference sequence). Deletions cut 7 bases from V and 1 base from J, with 19 bases between. This CDR3 has 16 residues. The CDR3 sequence is CASTSTGTDINYGYTF. As DNA, the CDR3 is TGTGCCAGCACATCGACCGGGACGGATATTAACTATGGCTACACCTTC.

This clonotype occurred a few times. This chain uses TRBV9 with TRBJ1-6; D not certain. CDR3 size: 16 residues. V lost 0 bases, J lost 0 bases, and 7 bases lay in between. Germline V lookup: CDR1 SGDLS, CDR2 YYNGEE. The CDR3 bases are TGTGCCAGCAGCGTAGAGTGGAGCTCCTATAATTCACCCCTCCACTTT. It specifies CASSVEWSSYNSPLHF.